The rows below give T cell receptor beta chains drawn from one sample of a study of shared clonotypes between healthy human individuals. Data came from immunoSEQ multiplex PCR; TCRdb stores just in-frame clones and leaves some out. Of fewer than 550,000 clones listed, about 75% were seen once; the top ten hold around an eighth. Sequencing was carried out using PBMCs. The receptors stem from a woman in her thirties or forties in good health. Some clones in this sample may be carry-over from other donors' samples. The conserved cysteine and the conserved F or W are not part of the CDR3 here. The order of the fields is J gene, clone size, V gene, D gene, CDR3 protein. The D gene is left open where the match is weak. Some rows have no size entry. The others give once, few or many, or a class for an expanded clone.

TRBJ2-7,-,TRBV6-5,-,ASSYSTGNEQY
TRBJ1-1,-,TRBV18,-,ASSRSGDTEAF
TRBJ2-1,-,TRBV20-1,-,SAMTDNEQF
TRBJ2-1,-,TRBV30,TRBD1,AWNRGNEQF
TRBJ1-2,-,TRBV11-2,TRBD1,ASSQGGYGYT
TRBJ1-2,-,TRBV7-9,-,ASSLHTWDSHT
TRBJ2-1,-,TRBV5-4,TRBD2,ASSGGETPGEQF
TRBJ2-7,-,TRBV28,-,ASSLIQDEQY
TRBJ2-7,-,TRBV10-3,-,AISEAGPSYEQY
TRBJ2-1,once,TRBV14,TRBD2,ASSHLAQREAYNEQF
TRBJ2-5,-,TRBV4-2,TRBD2,ASSQLAGGQETQY
TRBJ2-1,-,TRBV5-1,TRBD2,ASSQMTSGGSGEQF
TRBJ1-2,once,TRBV7-3,-,ASSLERSGGYT
TRBJ2-7,-,TRBV7-9,TRBD2,ASSLGAGTSGRVSYEQY
TRBJ2-1,-,TRBV30,-,AWRKTGISYNEQF
TRBJ1-1,-,TRBV5-4,-,ASSYRQFNTEAF